This entry lists 20 T cell receptor beta chains sequenced from one sample in a study of spatial heterogeneity in lung cancer. In TCRdb, the 5' RACE reads were re-called with MiXCR into one record per CDR3 protein. The repertoire holds about 50,000 distinct CDR3 sequences, approximately 7.6% seen once, with about 13% in the top ten. Documented time point: sample taken at primary tumor resection. The study sequenced unsorted whole RNA from tumor, nontumor lung or frozen PBMC. The sequencing here drew on PBMCs, taken at surgery. The receptors stem from a female donor with early-stage non-small cell lung cancer.

This clonotype has more than one count but fewer than ten. This chain uses TRBV5-4 with TRBJ2-3, with D perhaps matching TRBD1 (5 bases). CDR3 size: 15 residues. V was pared by 0 bases and J by 4 bases, with 12 bases between. Germline CDR1 and CDR2: SGHNT and YYREEE (reference sequence). This CDR3 is CASSLVETVSDTQYF. As DNA, the CDR3 is TGTGCCAGCAGCTTGGTTGAGACAGTATCAGATACGCAGTATTTT.

This clonotype was seen a handful of times. The chain is built from TRBV3-1 and TRBJ2-5; 11 bases align to TRBD2. V shed 3 bases, J shed 0 bases, and the junction held 3 bases outside the gene matches. Germline loops: CDR1 LGHDT, CDR2 YNNKEL (reference sequence). The CDR3 has 16 residues. CDR3 sequence (DNA): TGTGCCAGCAGCCACTCGACTAGCGGGGACCAAGAGACCCAGTACTTC. It translates to CASSHSTSGDQETQYF.

This clonotype appeared many times. V usage is TRBV10-3 and J usage is TRBJ2-5; 7 bases line up with TRBD2. V lost 5 bases to trimming and J lost 2 bases; unmatched junction nucleotides: 2. CDR1 ENHRY and CDR2 SYGVKD come from the germline V gene. This CDR3 has 13 residues. CDR3 in amino acids: CAISSGDQETQYF. CDR3 coding DNA: TGTGCCATCAGTAGCGGGGATCAAGAGACCCAGTACTTC.

This clonotype was found many times. The rearrangement joins TRBV7-2 to TRBJ2-5; tentatively, D is TRBD1 (6 bases). Trimming pared 5 bases from V and 5 bases from J, leaving 15 bases between. This CDR3 has 14 residues. Germline CDR1 reads SGHTA; CDR2 reads FQGNSA. The CDR3 DNA follows: TGTGCCAGCAGCCGAGGACAGCTCAGGGAGACCCAGTACTTC. This translates into CASSRGQLRETQYF.

The chain uses TRBV12-3 or TRBV12-4 and TRBJ2-2; no reliable D call. The CDR3 runs to 13 residues. The ends were cut back, 6 bases at V and 6 bases at J, with 11 bases in the middle. The CDR3 reads CASRSPQAGELFF. CDR3 nucleotide sequence: TGTGCCAGCAGGAGCCCCCAGGCCGGGGAGCTGTTTTTT.

V usage is TRBV4-3 and J usage is TRBJ2-2; 10 bases match TRBD1. V gave up 0 bases and J gave up 0 bases; unmatched junction bases: 10. CDR1 and CDR2 from the germline V gene are LGHNA and YSLEER. This CDR3 region has 20 residues. The CDR3 loop reads CASSQEPGTGAYTNTGELFF. CDR3 DNA sequence: TGCGCCAGCAGCCAAGAACCCGGGACAGGGGCCTACACGAACACCGGGGAGCTGTTTTTT.

This clonotype has just a few counts. The chain employs TRBV6-2 or TRBV6-3 and TRBJ2-1; D not certain. The germline CDR1 and CDR2 sequences are MNHEY and SVGEGT. V lost 1 base, J lost 0 bases, and 16 bases lay in between. The CDR3 covers 18 residues. The CDR3 sequence is CASSYLLLELSSYNEQFF. The CDR3 DNA reads TGTGCCAGCAGTTACTTACTACTGGAGTTGAGCTCCTACAATGAGCAGTTCTTC.

Only a few counts were recorded for this clonotype. The chain recombines TRBV5-1 with TRBJ2-3; 9 bases map to TRBD2. Germline lookup yields CDR1 SGHRS and CDR2 YFSETQ. V was pared by 6 bases and J by 2 bases, with 4 bases of the junction left unmatched. This CDR3 spans 14 amino acids. This chain's CDR3 is CASTSGEFTDTQYF. DNA for the CDR3: TGCGCCAGCACTAGCGGGGAATTCACAGATACGCAGTATTTT.

The chain employs TRBV12-3 or TRBV12-4 and TRBJ2-5; 11 nucleotides agree with TRBD2. The ends lost 8 bases at V and 1 base at J; junction bases unmatched: 3. CDR3 length: 14 residues. The chain's CDR3 is CASFGTSGQETQYF. DNA of the CDR3: TGTGCCAGCTTCGGGACTAGCGGCCAAGAGACCCAGTACTTC.

This clonotype was detected only a few times. The chain employs TRBV7-3 and TRBJ2-1; D may be TRBD1 (5 bases). Trimming took 1 base from V and 9 from J, leaving 16 bases between them. There are 15 residues in the CDR3. The germline CDR1 and CDR2 sequences are SGHTA and FQGTGA. This CDR3 reads CASSLNSGLHGEQFF. DNA for the CDR3: TGTGCCAGCAGCTTAAATTCAGGGCTTCACGGTGAGCAGTTCTTC.

This clonotype was observed a few times. The chain couples TRBV30 to TRBJ2-2; 12 bases fit TRBD2. With V trimmed by 2 bases and J by 5 bases, 3 bases remained unmatched. This CDR3 comprises 15 residues. Germline CDR1 reads GTSNPN; CDR2 reads SVGIG (reference sequence). CDR3 in amino acids: CAWSRTSGVTGELFF. In DNA, the CDR3 is TGTGCCTGGAGTCGGACTAGCGGGGTTACCGGGGAGCTGTTTTTT.

The V call is TRBV19, the J call TRBJ1-6, with 7 bases matching TRBD1. J lost 8 bases, V lost 6 bases, and 4 bases had no gene match. The CDR3 length is 13 residues. Germline CDR1 LNHDA, CDR2 SQIVND (reference sequence). This CDR3 is CASREGGDSPLHF. CDR3 nucleotide sequence: TGTGCCAGTAGAGAAGGGGGCGATTCACCCCTCCACTTT.

This clonotype was picked up a small number of times. Here the CDR3 DNA reads TGTGCCAGCAGGGATAACGGGGGAGCCCAGATTGAAAAACTGTTTTTT. It translates to CASRDNGGAQIEKLFF. This chain uses TRBV6-5 with TRBJ1-4; perhaps TRBD1 as D (5 bases). Germline loops: CDR1 MNHEY, CDR2 SVGAGI. The CDR3 has 16 residues. V lost 6 bases to trimming and J lost 7 bases, with 21 bases between them.

By frequency in the sample, this clonotype is medium-sized. This chain joins TRBV4-2 and TRBJ2-7; D may be TRBD1 (5 bases). V lost 3 bases and J 1 base, leaving 10 bases between the germline ends. Germline loops: CDR1 LGHNA, CDR2 YNFKEQ. The CDR3 sequence is 14 residues long. CDR3 coding DNA: TGTGCCAGCAGCCAGGACACAGCTTCCTACGAGCAGTACTTC. Amino acids: CASSQDTASYEQYF.

The chain joins TRBV15 to TRBJ2-1, with 9 bases that match TRBD1. The CDR3 totals 17 residues. V gave up 3 bases and J gave up 5 bases; unmatched junction bases: 11. In germline, CDR1 is LNHNV, CDR2 YYDKDF (reference sequence). CDR3 bases: TGTGCCACCAGCAGCCTCCGGGCCGGGACAGGGAACAATGAGCAGTTCTTC. Amino acid sequence: CATSSLRAGTGNNEQFF.

This clonotype was counted ten times or more. This chain uses TRBV14 with TRBJ1-1; no reliable D call. V dropped 4 bases and J dropped 1 base, with 19 bases sitting between them. The CDR3 has 17 residues. Germline lookup yields CDR1 SGHDN and CDR2 FVKESK. The CDR3 spells CASSRTILAIQNTEAFF. In nucleotides, the CDR3 is TGTGCCAGCAGCCGCACGATCTTAGCAATTCAGAACACTGAAGCTTTCTTT.

The chain carries TRBV7-8 and TRBJ1-2; D is perhaps TRBD1 (6 bases). From germline, CDR1 is SGHVS and CDR2 FQNEAQ. The CDR3 is 11 residues long. V lost 6 bases and J 7 bases, leaving 9 bases between the germline ends. The CDR3 protein is CASREGGGYTF. The CDR3 nucleotides are TGTGCCAGCAGGGAGGGGGGTGGCTACACCTTC. The full variable domain, with the rest looked up from reference TRBV7-8 and TRBJ1-2, is GAGVSQSPRYKVAKRGQDVALRCDPISGHVSLFWYQQALGQGPEFLTYFQNEAQLDKSGLPSDRFFAERPEGSVSTLKIQRTQQEDSAVYLCASREGGGYTFGSGTRLTVV.

Concerning this clonotype: This sequence may be a read error, since a much larger clone differs from it by one base. This sequence joins TRBV7-9 and TRBJ2-5; D is perhaps TRBD1 (5 bases). The length of the CDR3 is 15 residues. CDR1 is SEHNR, CDR2 FQNEAQ, per germline (reference sequence). CDR3 sequence reads: CASGYPGAAQESQYF. The CDR3 coding sequence is TGTGCCAGCGGCTACCCTGGGGCAGCTCAAGAGTCCCAGTACTTC. Looking up the rest from reference TRBV7-9 and TRBJ2-5 gives the full variable domain: DTGVSQNPRHKITKRGQNVTFRCDPISEHNRLYWYRQTLGQGPEFLTYFQNEAQLEKSRLLSDRFSAERPKGSFSTLEIQRTEQGDSAMYLCASGYPGAAQESQYFGPGTRLLVL.

This clonotype was detected a few times. This chain uses TRBV20-1 with TRBJ1-1; D not certain. Looked up from germline, CDR1 is DFQATT and CDR2 is SNEGSKA (reference sequence). The CDR3 extends over 8 amino acids. V lost 6 bases to trimming and J lost 7 bases, with 3 bases between them. The CDR3 nucleotides read TGCAGTGCATATGAAGCTTTCTTT. Its translation is CSAYEAFF.

This clonotype has a handful of counts. The J gene is TRBJ1-2, the V gene TRBV20-1; D call uncertain. The germline V gene encodes CDR1 DFQATT and CDR2 SNEGSKA (reference sequence). V lost 0 bases to trimming and J lost 3 bases, with 17 bases between them. The CDR3 sequence is 16 residues long. CDR3 sequence: CSARDQFVGLDYGYTF. Written as DNA, the CDR3 is TGCAGTGCTAGAGATCAGTTCGTGGGGTTGGACTATGGCTACACCTTC.